One and the same sample provided the 2 T cell receptor beta chains below, sequenced in a study of cytomegalovirus exposure and HLA in healthy donors. It was with 60 Vbeta and 13 Jbeta primers that the PCR ran. TCRdb's copy holds only in-frame clones and misses some; the assay was immunoSEQ multiplex PCR. The sample lists about 150,000 clones; around 70% were seen once. The source material was PBMCs. All receptors derive from a woman aged 55-70 years in good health and CMV-seropositive.

The rearrangement links TRBV7-3 to TRBJ2-3; D not certain. V gave up 4 bases and J gave up 4 bases, with 6 bases separating them. The CDR3 extends over 12 amino acids. Germline CDR1 and CDR2: SGHTA and FQGTGA. The CDR3 sequence: CASSSIPDTQYF. The CDR3 DNA is TGTGCCAGCAGCTCAATTCCAGATACGCAGTATTTT.

The V gene is TRBV5-1, the J gene TRBJ1-1, with 10 bases identical to TRBD1. Germline V CDR1 and CDR2: SGHRS, YFSETQ. Unmatched junction bases numbered 3, after V lost 2 bases and J lost 11 bases. The CDR3 spans 12 residues. CDR3 bases: TGCGCCAGCAGCTTTGGGACAGGGGACGCTTTCTTT. It specifies CASSFGTGDAFF.